The subject of this entry is one TCR beta chain. These data come from a study of cytomegalovirus exposure and HLA in healthy donors. Germline lookup yields CDR1 SGHAT and CDR2 FQDESV (reference sequence). Trimming removed 5 bases from V and 3 bases from J; junction bases left unmatched: 5. The CDR3 has 14 residues. The PCR was carried out with 60 Vbeta primers and 13 Jbeta primers. The data were produced by immunoSEQ multiplex PCR, yet TCRdb's version contains in-frame clones alone and is incomplete. Among about 180,000 clones, roughly 82% were seen once, and the ten largest hold approximately 0.51%. Though nominally healthy at sampling, donors likely had unrecorded immune exposures.

The gene calls are TRBV11-1 and TRBJ2-7; 9 bases are a match to TRBD1. The origin of this receptor is a woman between 45 and 65 years old in good health and CMV-seronegative. The source material was PBMCs. The CDR3 sequence: CASSEQGADYEQYF. The CDR3, as DNA: TGTGCCAGCAGCGAACAGGGGGCGGACTACGAGCAGTACTTC.